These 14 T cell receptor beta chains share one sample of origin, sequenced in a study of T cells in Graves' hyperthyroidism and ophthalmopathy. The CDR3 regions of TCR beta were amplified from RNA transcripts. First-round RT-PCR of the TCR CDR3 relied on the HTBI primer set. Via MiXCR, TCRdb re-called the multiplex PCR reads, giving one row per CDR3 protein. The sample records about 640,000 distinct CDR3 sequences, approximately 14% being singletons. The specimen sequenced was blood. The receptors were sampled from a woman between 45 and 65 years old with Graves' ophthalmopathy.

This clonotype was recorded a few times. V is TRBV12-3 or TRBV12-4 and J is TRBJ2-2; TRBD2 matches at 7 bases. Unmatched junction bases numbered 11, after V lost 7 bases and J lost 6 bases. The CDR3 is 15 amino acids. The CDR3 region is CASTRGVAYPGELFF. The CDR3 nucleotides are TGTGCCAGCACCCGGGGGGTCGCTTATCCCGGGGAGCTGTTTTTT.

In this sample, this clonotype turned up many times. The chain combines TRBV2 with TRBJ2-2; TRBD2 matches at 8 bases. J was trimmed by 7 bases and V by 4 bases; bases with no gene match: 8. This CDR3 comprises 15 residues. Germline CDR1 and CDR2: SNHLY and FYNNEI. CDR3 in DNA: TGTGCCAGCAGTGCCGGGAGGGCCACGGTCGGGGAGCTGTTTTTT. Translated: CASSAGRATVGELFF.

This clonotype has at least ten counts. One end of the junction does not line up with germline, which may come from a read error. CDR3 sequence (DNA): TGTGCCAGCTCCCGGACAGGGAACGCTGAAGCTTTCTTT. Its translation: CASSRTGNAEAFF. The rearrangement joins TRBV5-4 to TRBJ1-1, with 8 nucleotides matching TRBD1. Germline CDR1 reads SGHNT; CDR2 reads YYREEE (reference sequence). This CDR3 comprises 13 residues.

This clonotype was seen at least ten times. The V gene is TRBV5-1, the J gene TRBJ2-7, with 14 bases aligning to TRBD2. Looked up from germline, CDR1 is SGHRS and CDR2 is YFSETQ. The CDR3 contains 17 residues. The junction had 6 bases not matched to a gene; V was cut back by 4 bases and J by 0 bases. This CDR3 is CASSPGLAGASSYEQYF. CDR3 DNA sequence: TGCGCCAGCAGCCCGGGACTAGCGGGAGCTAGCTCCTACGAGCAGTACTTC.

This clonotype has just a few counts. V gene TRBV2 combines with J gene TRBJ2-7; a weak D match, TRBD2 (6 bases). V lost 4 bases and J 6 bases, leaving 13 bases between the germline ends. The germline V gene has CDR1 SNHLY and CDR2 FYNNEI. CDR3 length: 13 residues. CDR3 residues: CASSGLGVGEQYF. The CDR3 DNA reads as TGTGCCAGCAGTGGACTAGGGGTGGGCGAGCAGTACTTC. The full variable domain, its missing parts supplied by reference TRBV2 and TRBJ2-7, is EPEVTQTPSHQVTQMGQEVILRCVPISNHLYFYWYRQILGQKVEFLVSFYNNEISEKSEIFDDQFSVERPDGSNFTLKIRSTKLEDSAMYFCASSGLGVGEQYFGPGTRLTVT.

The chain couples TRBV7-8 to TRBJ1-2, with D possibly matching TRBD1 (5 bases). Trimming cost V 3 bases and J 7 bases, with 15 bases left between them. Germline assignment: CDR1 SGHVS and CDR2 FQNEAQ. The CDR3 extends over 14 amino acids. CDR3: CASSFDRYRSGYTF. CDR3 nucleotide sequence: TGTGCCAGCAGCTTTGACAGATACAGGAGTGGCTACACCTTC.

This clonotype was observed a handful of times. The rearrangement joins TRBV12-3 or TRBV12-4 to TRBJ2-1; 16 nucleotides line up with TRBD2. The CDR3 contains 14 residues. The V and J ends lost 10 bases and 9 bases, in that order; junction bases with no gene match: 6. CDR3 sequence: CATSGTSGRGEQFF. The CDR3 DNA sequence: TGTGCCACCAGCGGGACTAGCGGGAGGGGTGAGCAGTTCTTC.

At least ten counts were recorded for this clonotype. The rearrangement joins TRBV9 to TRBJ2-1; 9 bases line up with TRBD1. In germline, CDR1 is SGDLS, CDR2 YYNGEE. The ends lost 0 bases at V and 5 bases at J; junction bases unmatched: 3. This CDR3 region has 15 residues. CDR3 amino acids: CASSVVGTGNNEQFF. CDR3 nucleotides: TGTGCCAGCAGCGTAGTCGGGACAGGGAACAATGAGCAGTTCTTC.

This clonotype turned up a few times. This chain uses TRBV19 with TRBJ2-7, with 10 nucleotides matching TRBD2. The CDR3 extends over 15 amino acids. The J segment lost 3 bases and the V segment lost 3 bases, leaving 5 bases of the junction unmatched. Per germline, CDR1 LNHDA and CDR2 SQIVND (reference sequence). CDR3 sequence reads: CASSMGTSVNYEQYF. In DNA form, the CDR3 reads TGTGCCAGTAGTATGGGGACTAGCGTAAACTACGAGCAGTACTTC.

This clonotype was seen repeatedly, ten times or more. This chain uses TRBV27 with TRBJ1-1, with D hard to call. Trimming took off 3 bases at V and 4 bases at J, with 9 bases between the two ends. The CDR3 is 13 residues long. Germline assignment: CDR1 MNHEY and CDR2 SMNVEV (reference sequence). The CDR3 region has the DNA TGTGCCAGCAGTTTTACCCTTTTCACTGAAGCTTTCTTT. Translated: CASSFTLFTEAFF.

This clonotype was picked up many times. CDR3 loop: CASTGRGSYNEQFF. The CDR3 bases are TGTGCCAGCACCGGGAGAGGGTCCTACAATGAGCAGTTCTTC. The V call is TRBV2, the J call TRBJ2-1; D is possibly TRBD2 (6 bases). There are 14 residues in the CDR3. Trimming took off 7 bases at V and 1 base at J, with 11 bases between the two ends. Germline V lookup: CDR1 SNHLY, CDR2 FYNNEI.

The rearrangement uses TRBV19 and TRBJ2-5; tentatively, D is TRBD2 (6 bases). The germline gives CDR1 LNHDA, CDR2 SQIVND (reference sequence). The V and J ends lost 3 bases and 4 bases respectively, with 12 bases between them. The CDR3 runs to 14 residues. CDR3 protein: CASSIATSSETQYF. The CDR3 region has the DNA TGTGCCAGTAGTATCGCGACTAGTTCAGAGACCCAGTACTTC.

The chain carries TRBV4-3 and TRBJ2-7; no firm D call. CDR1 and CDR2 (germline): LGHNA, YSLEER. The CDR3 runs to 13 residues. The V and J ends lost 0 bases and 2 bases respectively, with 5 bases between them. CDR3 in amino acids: CASSQDLTYEQYF. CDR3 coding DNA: TGCGCCAGCAGCCAAGACCTGACCTACGAGCAGTACTTC.

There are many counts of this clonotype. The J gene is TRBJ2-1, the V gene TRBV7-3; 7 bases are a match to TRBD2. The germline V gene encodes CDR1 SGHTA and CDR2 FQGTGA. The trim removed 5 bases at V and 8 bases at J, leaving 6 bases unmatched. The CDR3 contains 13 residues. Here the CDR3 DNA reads TGTGCCAGCAGCCACACTAGCGTGGATGAGCAGTTCTTC. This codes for CASSHTSVDEQFF.